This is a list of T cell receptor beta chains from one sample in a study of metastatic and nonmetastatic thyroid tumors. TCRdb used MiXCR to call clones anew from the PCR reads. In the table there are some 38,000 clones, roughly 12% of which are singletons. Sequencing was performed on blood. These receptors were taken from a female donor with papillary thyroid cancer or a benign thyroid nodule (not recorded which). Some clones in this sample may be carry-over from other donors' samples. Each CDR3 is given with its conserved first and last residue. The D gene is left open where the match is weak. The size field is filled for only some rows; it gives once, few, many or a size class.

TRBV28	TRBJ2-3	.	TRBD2	TGTGCCAGCAGCTCGGGACTAGCGAACGCGCAGTATTTT	CASSSGLANAQYF
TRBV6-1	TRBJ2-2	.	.	.	CASWSFFGAGELFF
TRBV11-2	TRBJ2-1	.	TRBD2	TGTGCCATCAGCTTTCGTACGGGAGGGGATGAGACTGAGCAGTTCTTC	CAISFRTGGDETEQFF
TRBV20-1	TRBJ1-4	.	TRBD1	TGCAGTGCGCCGGGACAGGGGGATGAAAAACTGTTTTTT	CSAPGQGDEKLFF
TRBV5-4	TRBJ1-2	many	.	TGTGCCAGCAGCTCGGGTGGAGCAGGGATGGATGGCTACACCTTC	CASSSGGAGMDGYTF
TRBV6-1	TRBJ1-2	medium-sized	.	TGTGCCAGCAGTGAAAACCCCGGGACTCTGGGCGGCTACACCTTC	CASSENPGTLGGYTF
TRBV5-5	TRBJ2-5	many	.	TGTGCCAGCAGCTTGTCAGGACAGGGAGGGCAAGAGACCCAGTACTTC	CASSLSGQGGQETQYF
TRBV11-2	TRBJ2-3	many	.	TGTGCCAGCAGCTTCCGACGATCCGGGAGTGGGGATACGCAGTATTTT	CASSFRRSGSGDTQYF
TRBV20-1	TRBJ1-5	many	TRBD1	TGCAGTGCCCAGGACAGGGGTTCGACCCAGCATTTT	CSAQDRGSTQHF
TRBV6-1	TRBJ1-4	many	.	TGTGCCAGCAGTCTGGCCGGCAGAGGACGTAATGAAAAACTGTTTTTT	CASSLAGRGRNEKLFF
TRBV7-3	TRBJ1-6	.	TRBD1	TGTGCCAGCAGCTCACAGGGGGACAATTCACCCCTCCACTTT	CASSSQGDNSPLHF
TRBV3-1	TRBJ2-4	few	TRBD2	TGTGCCAGCAGCCCCCCAGGAAGCGGGAGGAGAAACATTCAGTACTTC	CASSPPGSGRRNIQYF
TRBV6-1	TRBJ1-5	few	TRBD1	TGTGCCAGCAGTCCCGGACAGGGATTCAATCATCCCCAGCGTTTT	CASSPGQGFNHPQRF
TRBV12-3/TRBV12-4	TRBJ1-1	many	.	TGTGCCAGCAGTAATCTGGGGAACACTGAAGCTTTCTTT	CASSNLGNTEAFF
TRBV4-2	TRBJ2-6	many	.	TGTGCCGTATCAGGGGCCGGGGCCAACGTCCTGACTTTC	CAVSGAGANVLTF
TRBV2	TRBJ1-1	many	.	TGTGCCAGCCTGGTTGTTGCTAACACTGAAGCTTTCTTT	CASLVVANTEAFF
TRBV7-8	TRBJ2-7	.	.	TGTGCCAGCAGCCCTTTAGTCGAGCAGTACTTC	CASSPLVEQYF
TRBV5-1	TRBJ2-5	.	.	TGCGCCAGCAGCTTGGAAGGCCCCTCCAGGGCCCAGTACTTC	CASSLEGPSRAQYF
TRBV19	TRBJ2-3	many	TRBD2	TGTGCCAGTAGTCCCGGGGGGACTAGCGGGGCCGATACGCAGTATTTT	CASSPGGTSGADTQYF
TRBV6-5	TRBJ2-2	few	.	TGTGCCAGCAGTTGGAAGGGACACGGGGAGCTGTTTTTT	CASSWKGHGELFF
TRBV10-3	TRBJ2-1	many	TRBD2	TGTGCCATCAGTGACCGAGCGGGAGCGGATGAGCAGTTCTTC	CAISDRAGADEQFF
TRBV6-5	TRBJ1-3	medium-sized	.	TGTGCCAGCAGTTACTCAACCGGCTCTGGAAACACCATATATTTT	CASSYSTGSGNTIYF
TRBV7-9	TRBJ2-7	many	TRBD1	TGTGCCAGCAGCTTTGAGGGACAGGGTGAATTC	CASSFEGQGEF
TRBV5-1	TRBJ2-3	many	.	TGCGCCAGCAGCTTGGTAGTAGCGGCAGATACGCAGTATTTT	CASSLVVAADTQYF
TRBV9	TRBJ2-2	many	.	TGTGCCAGCAGCCCAACCGGGAGCACCGGGGAGCTGTTTTTT	CASSPTGSTGELFF
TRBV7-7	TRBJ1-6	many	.	TGTGCTAGCAGCTTAGGCCCGACCGCGACCCTCCACTTT	CASSLGPTATLHF
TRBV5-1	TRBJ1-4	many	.	TGCGCCAGCAGCTTTGGAGGAGTGAGAGGAGCTAAGATCCAGGGAAAACTGTTTTTT	CASSFGGVRGAKIQGKLFF
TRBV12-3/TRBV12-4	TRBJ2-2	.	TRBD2	TGTGCCATCACCCCCGGGACTAGCGGGACGGGGGAGCTGTTTTTT	CAITPGTSGTGELFF
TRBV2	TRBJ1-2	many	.	TGTGCCAGCATCCTGAGGCCGGACTTCTATGGCTACACCTTC	CASILRPDFYGYTF
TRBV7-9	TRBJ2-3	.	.	TGTGCCACCGTAGACAGCCTCAACACGCAGTATTTT	CATVDSLNTQYF
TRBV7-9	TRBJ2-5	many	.	TGTGCCAGCAGCTTGGTGGGGGCCATGGCGACCCAGTACTTC	CASSLVGAMATQYF
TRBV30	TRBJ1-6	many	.	TGTGCCTGGGTGACAGCTCTGGGTTCACCCCTCCACTTT	CAWVTALGSPLHF
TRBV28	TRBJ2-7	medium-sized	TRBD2	TGTGCCAGCAGCTCTATAGGGTCGGGAGGAATCTACGAGCAGTACTTC	CASSSIGSGGIYEQYF
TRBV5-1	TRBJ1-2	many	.	TGCGCCAGCCGCTCCGGAGGGTCGGCTGGCTACACCTTC	CASRSGGSAGYTF
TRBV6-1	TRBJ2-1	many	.	TGTGCCAGCAGGCTAAACCGGGACACCAACAATGAGCAGTTCTTC	CASRLNRDTNNEQFF
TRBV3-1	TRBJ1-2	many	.	TGTGCCAGCAGCTCAGCTGCGGGCAGGGTGACTTCCTTC	CASSSAAGRVTSF